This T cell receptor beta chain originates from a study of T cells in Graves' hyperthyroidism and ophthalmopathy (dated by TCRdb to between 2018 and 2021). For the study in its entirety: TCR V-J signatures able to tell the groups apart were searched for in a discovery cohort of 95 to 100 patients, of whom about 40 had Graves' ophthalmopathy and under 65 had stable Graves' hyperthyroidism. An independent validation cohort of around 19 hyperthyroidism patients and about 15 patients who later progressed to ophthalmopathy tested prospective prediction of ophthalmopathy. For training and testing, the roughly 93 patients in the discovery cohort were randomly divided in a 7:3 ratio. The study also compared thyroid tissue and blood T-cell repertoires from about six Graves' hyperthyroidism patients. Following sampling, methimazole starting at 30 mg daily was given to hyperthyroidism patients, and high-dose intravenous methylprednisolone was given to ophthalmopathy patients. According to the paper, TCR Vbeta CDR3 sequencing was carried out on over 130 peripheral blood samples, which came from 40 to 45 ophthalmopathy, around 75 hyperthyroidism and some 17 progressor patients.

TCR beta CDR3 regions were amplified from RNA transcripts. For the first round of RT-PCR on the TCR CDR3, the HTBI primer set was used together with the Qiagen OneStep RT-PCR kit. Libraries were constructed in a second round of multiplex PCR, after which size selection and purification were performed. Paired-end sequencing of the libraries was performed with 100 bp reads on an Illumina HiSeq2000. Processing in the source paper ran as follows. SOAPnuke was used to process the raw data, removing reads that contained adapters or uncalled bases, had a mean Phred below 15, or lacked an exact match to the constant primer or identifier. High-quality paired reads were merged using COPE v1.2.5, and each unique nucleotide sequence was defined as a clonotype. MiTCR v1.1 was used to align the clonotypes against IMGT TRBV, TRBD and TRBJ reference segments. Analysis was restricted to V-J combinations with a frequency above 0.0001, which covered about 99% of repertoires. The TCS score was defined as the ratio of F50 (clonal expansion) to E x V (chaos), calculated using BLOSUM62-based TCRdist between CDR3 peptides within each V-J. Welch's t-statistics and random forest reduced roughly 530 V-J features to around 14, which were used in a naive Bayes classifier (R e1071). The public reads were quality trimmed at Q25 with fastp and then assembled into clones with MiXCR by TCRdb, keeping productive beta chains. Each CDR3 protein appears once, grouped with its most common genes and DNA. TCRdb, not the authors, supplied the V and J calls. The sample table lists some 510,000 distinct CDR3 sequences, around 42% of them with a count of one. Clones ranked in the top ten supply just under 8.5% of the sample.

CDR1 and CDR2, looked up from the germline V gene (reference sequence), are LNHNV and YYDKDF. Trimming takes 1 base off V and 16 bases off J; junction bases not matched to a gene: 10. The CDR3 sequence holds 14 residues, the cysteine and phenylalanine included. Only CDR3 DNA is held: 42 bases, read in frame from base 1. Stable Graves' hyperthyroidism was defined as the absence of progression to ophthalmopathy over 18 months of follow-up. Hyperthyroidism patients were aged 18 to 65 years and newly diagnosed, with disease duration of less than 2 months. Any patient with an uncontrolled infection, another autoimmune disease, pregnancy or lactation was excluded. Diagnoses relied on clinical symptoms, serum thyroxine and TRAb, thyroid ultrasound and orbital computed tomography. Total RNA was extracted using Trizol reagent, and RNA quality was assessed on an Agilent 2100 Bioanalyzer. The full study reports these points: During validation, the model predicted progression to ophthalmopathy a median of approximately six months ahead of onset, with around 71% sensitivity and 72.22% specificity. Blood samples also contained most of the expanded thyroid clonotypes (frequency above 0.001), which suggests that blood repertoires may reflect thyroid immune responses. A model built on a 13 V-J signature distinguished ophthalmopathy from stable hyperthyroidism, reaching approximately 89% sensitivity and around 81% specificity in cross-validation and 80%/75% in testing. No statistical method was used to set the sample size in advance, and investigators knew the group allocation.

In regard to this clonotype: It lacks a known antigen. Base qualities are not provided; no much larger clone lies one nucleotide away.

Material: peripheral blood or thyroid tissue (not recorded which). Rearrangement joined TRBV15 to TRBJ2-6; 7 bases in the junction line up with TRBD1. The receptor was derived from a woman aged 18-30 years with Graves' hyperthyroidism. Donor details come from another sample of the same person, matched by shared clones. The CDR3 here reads CATSRATWGRGLTF. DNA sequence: TGTGCCACCAGCAGAGCGACGTGGGGCAGGGGGCTGACTTTC.